These 15 T cell receptor beta chains were all obtained from the same sample, sequenced in a study of blood T cell repertoires in COVID-19 (dated by TCRdb to the early 2020s). Receptor libraries were prepared by the immunoSEQ multiplex PCR assay. The table comes from immuneACCESS by way of TCRdb, which keeps in-frame sequences with V and J called. Part of the clones is missing from these tables; in studies checked, under half for an unresolved V gene and the rest for unknown reasons. The sample table holds about 530,000 clones, of which roughly 89% were seen once. Around 7.8% of the sample is taken by the ten largest. Sequencing was performed on peripheral blood. The receptors here all came from a woman aged 45-65 years with COVID-19, enrolled during active disease.

This sequence joins TRBV24-1 and TRBJ2-3, with 11 bases matching TRBD2. The CDR3 is made up of 14 amino acids. Germline V gives CDR1 KGHDR, CDR2 SFDVKD. V was pared by 9 bases and J by 4 bases, with 5 bases of the junction left unmatched. CDR3 region: CATATSGDADTQYF. The CDR3 DNA reads TGTGCCACCGCGACTAGCGGGGACGCAGATACGCAGTATTTT.

This rearrangement joins TRBV6-5 to TRBJ1-6; tentatively, D is TRBD1 (6 bases). The CDR3 runs to 15 residues. Germline CDR1 MNHEY, CDR2 SVGAGI. Trimming left V 6 bases short and J 9 bases short, with 18 bases between. The CDR3, as DNA: TGTGCCAGCAGCCAGCGGGGACACGGAACTTCACCCCTCCACTTT. Protein: CASSQRGHGTSPLHF.

CDR3 loop: CASIEVERATIQYF. The CDR3 bases are TGTGCCAGCATCGAAGTTGAGCGGGCTACCATTCAGTACTTC. The rearrangement links TRBV6-5 to TRBJ2-4, with a tentative D call TRBD2 (6 bases). The CDR3 is 14 residues long. Germline V gene sequence: CDR1 MNHEY, CDR2 SVGAGI. Trimming pared 7 bases from V and 9 bases from J, leaving 19 bases between.

The chain links TRBV7-9 to TRBJ2-2; D may be TRBD1 (6 bases). V was cut by 5 bases and J by 8 bases, with 12 bases left in between. Germline assignment: CDR1 SEHNR and CDR2 FQNEAQ (reference sequence). The CDR3 contains 13 residues. For the CDR3, the DNA is TGTGCCAGCAGCCCAAGTACAGGGGGGGAGCTGTTTTTT. As protein: CASSPSTGGELFF.

The CDR3 DNA reads TGCGCCAGCAGCCAAGTAGGGACTAGGGGAAACATTCAGTACTTC. Encoded protein: CASSQVGTRGNIQYF. The chain employs TRBV4-1 and TRBJ2-4; 8 bases agree with TRBD2. CDR3 length: 15 amino acids. Germline V lookup: CDR1 MGHRA, CDR2 YSYEKL. The junction had 5 bases not matched to a gene; V was cut back by 1 base and J by 6 bases.

The rearrangement joins TRBV4-1 to TRBJ2-4; D perhaps matches TRBD1 (6 bases). The CDR3 runs to 15 residues. The germline V gene has CDR1 MGHRA and CDR2 YSYEKL. The V gene lost 4 bases and the J gene lost 5 bases, with 15 bases spanning the gap. The CDR3 DNA follows: TGCGCCAGCAGCCGGCCGGGACACACCGAAAACATTCAGTACTTC. Protein sequence: CASSRPGHTENIQYF.

This clone was counted a single time. The CDR3 DNA is TGTGCTAGTGGTTTAGGGCGGGGGGGTAGGTACGAGCAGTACTTC. This translates into CASGLGRGGRYEQYF. The J gene is TRBJ2-7, the V gene TRBV12-5; TRBD2 matches 9 bases. V was clipped by 3 bases and J by 4 bases; unmatched bases: 7. The CDR3 sequence is 15 residues long. Germline V CDR1 and CDR2: LGHNT, FRNRAP.

The chain carries TRBV5-6 and TRBJ2-1; D perhaps matches TRBD2 (5 bases). Trimming removed 5 bases at V and 5 bases at J, with 17 bases between. The CDR3 spans 15 residues. Germline V gene sequence: CDR1 SGHDT, CDR2 YYEEEE. The CDR3 sequence is CASSEDWGSNNEQFF. The CDR3, as DNA: TGTGCCAGCAGTGAGGACTGGGGATCAAACAATGAGCAGTTCTTC.

The gene calls are TRBV9 and TRBJ2-2; D uncertain. V lost 7 bases and J 6 bases, leaving 10 bases between the germline ends. Germline V gene data show CDR1 as SGDLS and CDR2 as YYNGEE. CDR3 length equals 12 residues. The CDR3 DNA reads TGTGCCAGCGCTGGAGTCCCCGGGGAGCTGTTTTTT. Protein: CASAGVPGELFF.

The V gene is TRBV14, the J gene TRBJ1-5, with 8 bases fitting TRBD1. After removal of 5 bases from V and 2 bases from J, the junction contained 2 bases not matched to a gene. The CDR3 is 14 amino acids. Germline lookup yields CDR1 SGHDN and CDR2 FVKESK. CDR3 region: CASSKTGGNQPQHF. CDR3 nucleotides: TGTGCCAGCAGCAAGACAGGGGGCAATCAGCCCCAGCATTTT.

The rearrangement links TRBV2 to TRBJ2-1; TRBD2 aligns across 9 bases. V shed 7 bases, J shed 10 bases, and the junction held 8 bases outside the gene matches. This CDR3 region has 13 residues. Germline V CDR1 and CDR2: SNHLY, FYNNEI. The CDR3 nucleotides are TGTGCCAGCACCCCGGGTGGACTAGCGGAGCAGTTCTTC. The encoded protein is CASTPGGLAEQFF.

The genes are TRBV19 and TRBJ1-1, with D maybe TRBD1 (6 bases). The CDR3 contains 15 residues. Germline lookup yields CDR1 LNHDA and CDR2 SQIVND (reference sequence). Trimming left V 3 bases short and J 4 bases short, with 15 bases between. CDR3 amino acids: CASSITPGVGTEAFF. The CDR3 bases are TGTGCCAGTAGTATCACCCCAGGGGTAGGCACTGAAGCTTTCTTT.

The rearrangement uses TRBV11-2 and TRBJ2-3; 7 bases are shared with TRBD1. The CDR3 has 13 residues. Germline trimming cut 10 bases from V and 4 bases from J; bases unmatched to any gene: 8. Germline CDR1 and CDR2: SGHAT and FQNNGV. The CDR3 protein is CATPGGQADTQYF. In DNA form, the CDR3 reads TGTGCCACTCCAGGGGGTCAAGCAGATACGCAGTATTTT.

This rearrangement joins TRBV6-5 to TRBJ2-1, with a weak D call TRBD2 (6 bases). Trimming stripped 8 bases from V and 8 bases from J, with 22 bases between. This CDR3 region has 15 residues. Germline CDR1 and CDR2: MNHEY and SVGAGI. The CDR3 bases are TGTGCCAGCGTCTGGAGAGGGACTGGCGTGGATGAGCAGTTCTTC. It codes for CASVWRGTGVDEQFF.

V is TRBV5-1 and J is TRBJ1-1; D call uncertain. CDR3 length equals 16 residues. V was clipped by 0 bases and J by 8 bases, with 20 bases between them. Germline assignment: CDR1 SGHRS and CDR2 YFSETQ. CDR3 sequence (DNA): TGCGCCAGCAGCTTGGCAGGAGCGGACGGCCATAGGGAAGCTTTCTTT. Its protein product is CASSLAGADGHREAFF. The full variable domain, completed using reference TRBV5-1 and TRBJ1-1, is KAGVTQTPRYLIKTRGQQVTLSCSPISGHRSVSWYQQTPGQGLQFLFEYFSETQRNKGNFPGRFSGRQFSNSRSEMNVSTLELGDSALYLCASSLAGADGHREAFFGQGTRLTVV.